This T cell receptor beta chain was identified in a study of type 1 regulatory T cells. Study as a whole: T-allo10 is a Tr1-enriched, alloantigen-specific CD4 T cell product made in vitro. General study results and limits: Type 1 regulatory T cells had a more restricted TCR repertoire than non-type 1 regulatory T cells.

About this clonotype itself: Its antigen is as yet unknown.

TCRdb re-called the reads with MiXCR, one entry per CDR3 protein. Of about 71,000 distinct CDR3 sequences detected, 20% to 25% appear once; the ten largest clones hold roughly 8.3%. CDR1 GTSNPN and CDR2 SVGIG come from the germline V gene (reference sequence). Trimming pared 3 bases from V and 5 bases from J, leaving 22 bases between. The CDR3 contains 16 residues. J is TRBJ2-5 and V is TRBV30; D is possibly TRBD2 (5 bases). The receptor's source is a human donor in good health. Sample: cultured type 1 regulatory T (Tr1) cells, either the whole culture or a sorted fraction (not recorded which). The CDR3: CAWSRRLRQERETQYF. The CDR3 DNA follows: TGTGCCTGGAGCAGGAGACTCCGGCAGGAGCGGGAGACCCAGTACTTC.